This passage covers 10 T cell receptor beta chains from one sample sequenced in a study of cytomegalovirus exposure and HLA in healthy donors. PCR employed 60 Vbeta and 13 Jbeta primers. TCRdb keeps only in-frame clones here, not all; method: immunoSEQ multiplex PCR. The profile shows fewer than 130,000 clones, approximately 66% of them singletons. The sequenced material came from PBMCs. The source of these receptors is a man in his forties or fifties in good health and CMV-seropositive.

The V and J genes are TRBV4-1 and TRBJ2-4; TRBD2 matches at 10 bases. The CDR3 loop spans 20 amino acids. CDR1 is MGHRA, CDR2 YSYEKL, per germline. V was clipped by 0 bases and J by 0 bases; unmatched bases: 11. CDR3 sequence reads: CASSQDLPAGGIGAKNIQYF. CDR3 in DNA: TGCGCCAGCAGCCAAGATCTTCCAGCGGGAGGGATTGGAGCCAAAAACATTCAGTACTTC.

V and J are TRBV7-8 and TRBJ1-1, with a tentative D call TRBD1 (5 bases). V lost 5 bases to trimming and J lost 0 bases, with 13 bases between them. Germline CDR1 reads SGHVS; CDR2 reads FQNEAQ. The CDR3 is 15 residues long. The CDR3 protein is CASSPLSGMNTEAFF. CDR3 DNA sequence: TGTGCCAGCAGCCCACTTTCAGGGATGAACACTGAAGCTTTCTTT.

The CDR3 nucleotides read TGTGCCAGCAGTGTCCTAGCGGGAGGACCCACAGATACGCAGTATTTT. Protein product: CASSVLAGGPTDTQYF. The chain uses TRBV6-1 and TRBJ2-3, with TRBD2 matching over 11 bases. J lost 2 bases, V lost 4 bases, and 5 bases had no gene match. The CDR3 covers 16 residues. Germline lookup yields CDR1 MNHNS and CDR2 SASEGT.

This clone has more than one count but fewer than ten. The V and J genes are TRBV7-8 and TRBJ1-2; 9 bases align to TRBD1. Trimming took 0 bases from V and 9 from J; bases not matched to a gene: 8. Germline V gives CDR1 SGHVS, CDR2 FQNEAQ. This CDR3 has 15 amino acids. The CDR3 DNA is TGTGCCAGCAGCTTAGCGGGGACAGGGTCATATCGCTACACCTTC. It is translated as CASSLAGTGSYRYTF.

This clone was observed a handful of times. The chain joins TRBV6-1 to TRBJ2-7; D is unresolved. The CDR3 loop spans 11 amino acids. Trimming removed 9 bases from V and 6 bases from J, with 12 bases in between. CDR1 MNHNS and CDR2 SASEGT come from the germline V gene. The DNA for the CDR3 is TGTGCCAGTAGCTTATCGCGCGAGCAGTACGTC. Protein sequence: CASSLSREQYV.

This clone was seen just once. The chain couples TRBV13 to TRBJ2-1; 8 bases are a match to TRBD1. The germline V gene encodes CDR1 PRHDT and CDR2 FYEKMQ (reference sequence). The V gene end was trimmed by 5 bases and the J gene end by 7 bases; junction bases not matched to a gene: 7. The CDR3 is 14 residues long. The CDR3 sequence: CASSPGTGRNEQFF. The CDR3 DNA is TGTGCCAGCAGCCCAGGGACAGGAAGGAATGAGCAGTTCTTC.

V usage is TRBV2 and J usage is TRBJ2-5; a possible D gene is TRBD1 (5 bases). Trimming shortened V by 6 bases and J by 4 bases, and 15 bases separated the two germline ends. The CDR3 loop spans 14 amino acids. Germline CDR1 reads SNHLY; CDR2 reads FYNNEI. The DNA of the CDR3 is TGTGCCAGCAGCGAACCAGGGATTCGAGAGACCCAGTACTTC. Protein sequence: CASSEPGIRETQYF.

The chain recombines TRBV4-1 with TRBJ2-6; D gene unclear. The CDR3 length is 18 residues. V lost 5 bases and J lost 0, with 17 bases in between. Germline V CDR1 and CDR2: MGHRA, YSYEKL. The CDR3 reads CASSSPLLDISGANVLTF. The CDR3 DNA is TGCGCCAGCAGCAGTCCCCTCTTAGATATCTCTGGGGCCAACGTCCTGACTTTC.

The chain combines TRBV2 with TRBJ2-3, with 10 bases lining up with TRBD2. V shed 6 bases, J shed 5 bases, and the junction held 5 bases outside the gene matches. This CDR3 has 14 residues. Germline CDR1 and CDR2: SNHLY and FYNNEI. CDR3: CASRRASGRDTQYF. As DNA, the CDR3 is TGTGCCAGCAGGAGGGCTAGCGGGAGAGATACGCAGTATTTT.

In DNA form, the CDR3 reads TGCGCCAGCAGCCTTGGACAGGGCGGTCGGGGCTACACCTTC. Its protein is CASSLGQGGRGYTF. V and J are TRBV4-3 and TRBJ1-2, with 8 positions matching TRBD1. CDR3 size: 14 residues. The V gene's germline CDR1 is LGHNA and CDR2 YSLEER. Trimming at V came to 4 bases and at J to 8 bases, leaving 9 bases not matched to a gene.